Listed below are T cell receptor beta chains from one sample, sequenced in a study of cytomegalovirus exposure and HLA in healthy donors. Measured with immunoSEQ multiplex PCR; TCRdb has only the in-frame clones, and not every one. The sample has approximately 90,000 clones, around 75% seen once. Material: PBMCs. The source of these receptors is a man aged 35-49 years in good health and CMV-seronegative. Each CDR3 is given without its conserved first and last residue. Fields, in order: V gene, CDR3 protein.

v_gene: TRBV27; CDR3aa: ASSLYSPRTSWEETQY
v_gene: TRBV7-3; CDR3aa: ASSENRGPNQPQH
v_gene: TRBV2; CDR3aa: ASRAGANTGELF
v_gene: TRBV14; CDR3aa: ASSQDRWPFYGYT
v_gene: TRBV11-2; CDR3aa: ASSLRQGPDTQY
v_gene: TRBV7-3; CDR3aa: ASSLRPRGFDEKLF
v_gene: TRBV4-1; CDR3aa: ASSQLTGPYEQY
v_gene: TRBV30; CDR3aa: AWSVGGGQETQY
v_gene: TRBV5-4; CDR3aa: ASSFGRGGAEEQY
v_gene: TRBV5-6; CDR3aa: ASSLALAGGSDTQY
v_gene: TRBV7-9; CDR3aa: ASQGWGGQAKNIQY
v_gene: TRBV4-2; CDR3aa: ASSRNQGAGTEAF
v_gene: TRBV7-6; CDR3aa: ASSLGTGGDAF
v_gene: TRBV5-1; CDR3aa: ASSLDRGWSPLH
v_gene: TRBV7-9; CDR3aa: ASSLARGKVNIQY
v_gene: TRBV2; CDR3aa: ASSEWGTSGGDGLYEQY
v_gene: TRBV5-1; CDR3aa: ASSWSDRERPYEQY
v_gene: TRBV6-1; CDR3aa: ATRQEHYGYT
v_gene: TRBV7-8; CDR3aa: ASSPGRRNTEAF
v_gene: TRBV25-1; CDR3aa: ASSGTGINTEAF
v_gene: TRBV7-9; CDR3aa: ASSLAKGLAWDEQF
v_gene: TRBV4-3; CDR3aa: ASSQGDRAAYEQY
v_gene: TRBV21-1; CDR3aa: ASSKPPGTPGEDTQY
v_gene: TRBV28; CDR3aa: ASSLIWTGGLGLF